Listed here are 23 T cell receptor beta chains from one sample, sequenced in a study of T-cell reconstitution after alpha-beta-depleted transplantation in children. This sample's TCRbeta library carried unique molecular identifier barcodes. TCRdb ran MiXCR on the PCR reads and lists one entry per CDR3 protein. The sample yields 400,000 to 450,000 distinct CDR3 sequences, approximately 41% seen once. The sequencing here drew on PBMCs, taken before TCRalphabeta/CD19-depleted stem cell transplant. These receptors came from a girl aged 2 to 10 with aplastic anemia, due to receive a stem cell transplant.

Many counts were recorded for this clonotype. The gene calls are TRBV27 and TRBJ2-7; 7 nucleotides align to TRBD1. This CDR3 region has 14 residues. Germline V lookup: CDR1 MNHEY, CDR2 SMNVEV (reference sequence). The J segment lost 4 bases and the V segment lost 3 bases, leaving 6 bases of the junction unmatched. CDR3 sequence: CASSFGTATYEQYF. CDR3 DNA: TGTGCCAGCAGTTTCGGGACAGCTACTTACGAGCAGTACTTC.

The rearrangement uses TRBV6-6 and TRBJ1-3; D uncertain. This CDR3 region has 13 residues. Germline values: CDR1 MNHNY, CDR2 SVGAGI (reference sequence). Deletions cut 4 bases from V and 2 bases from J, with 6 bases between. The CDR3 loop is CASSWATGNTIYF. CDR3 bases: TGTGCCAGCAGTTGGGCAACTGGAAACACCATATATTTT.

In its sample, this clonotype was seen many times. The chain carries TRBV5-1 and TRBJ2-5, with 8 bases lining up with TRBD2. The V gene end was trimmed by 0 bases and the J gene end by 3 bases; junction bases not matched to a gene: 19. The length of the CDR3 is 20 residues. The V gene's germline CDR1 is SGHRS and CDR2 YFSETQ. The CDR3 is CASSLESAGVIYGAKETQYF. The CDR3 coding sequence is TGCGCCAGCAGCTTGGAGTCAGCGGGAGTTATTTACGGAGCCAAAGAGACCCAGTACTTC.

The rearrangement joins TRBV20-1 to TRBJ2-4, with TRBD2 identical over 8 bases. J was trimmed by 8 bases and V by 1 base; bases with no gene match: 4. Per germline, CDR1 DFQATT and CDR2 SNEGSKA (reference sequence). The CDR3 runs to 13 residues. CDR3 bases: TGCAGTGCTAGAGGCGGGAGGCTTGACATTCAGTACTTC. Protein sequence: CSARGGRLDIQYF.

This clonotype was seen only a few times. CDR3 protein: CASSRTSSREQFF. The CDR3 nucleotides read TGTGCCAGCAGCCGGACTAGCTCGAGGGAGCAGTTCTTC. V and J are TRBV6-1 and TRBJ2-1, with 8 bases that match TRBD2. Trimming took 6 bases from V and 10 from J; bases not matched to a gene: 8. CDR1 is MNHNS and CDR2 is SASEGT in the germline V gene. The CDR3 totals 13 residues.

This clonotype occurred a few times. The chain links TRBV15 to TRBJ2-7; D call uncertain. CDR3 length equals 14 residues. V was cut by 0 bases and J by 7 bases, with 13 bases left in between. Germline lookup yields CDR1 LNHNV and CDR2 YYDKDF (reference sequence). The CDR3 loop reads CATSRELTPEEQYF. The CDR3 DNA reads as TGTGCCACCAGCAGAGAATTGACGCCTGAGGAGCAGTACTTC. The variable domain in full, completed from reference TRBV15 and TRBJ2-7, reads DAMVIQNPRYQVTQFGKPVTLSCSQTLNHNVMYWYQQKSSQAPKLLFHYYDKDFNNEADTPDNFQSRRPNTSFCFLDIRSPGLGDTAMYLCATSRELTPEEQYFGPGTRLTVT.

V and J are TRBV20-1 and TRBJ2-7; D is possibly TRBD1 or TRBD2 (5 bases each). Per the germline V gene, CDR1 is DFQATT and CDR2 is SNEGSKA (reference sequence). CDR3 size: 13 residues. Trimming shortened V by 1 base and J by 5 bases, and 12 bases separated the two germline ends. The CDR3 loop is CSARVTTADEQYF. CDR3 sequence (DNA): TGCAGTGCTAGAGTCACGACAGCGGACGAGCAGTACTTC.

The V gene is TRBV6-6, the J gene TRBJ2-2, with D hard to call. V lost 7 bases to trimming and J lost 6 bases, with 9 bases between them. The CDR3 loop spans 12 amino acids. Germline CDR1 MNHNY, CDR2 SVGAGI (reference sequence). CDR3 DNA sequence: TGTGCCAGCAAGACCTTGCCCGGGGAGCTGTTTTTT. It is translated as CASKTLPGELFF.

This clonotype was counted a few times. The V gene is TRBV20-1, the J gene TRBJ1-1; D is unclear. The length of the CDR3 is 15 residues. Germline V gene lookup returns CDR1 DFQATT and CDR2 SNEGSKA (reference sequence). V dropped 0 bases and J dropped 1 base, with 12 bases sitting between them. The CDR3 region is CSARDQRHSNTEAFF. DNA for the CDR3: TGCAGTGCTAGAGATCAAAGACACTCGAACACTGAAGCTTTCTTT.

In its sample, this clonotype was seen once. The chain carries TRBV5-1 and TRBJ2-3, with 9 bases matching TRBD2. V trimming: 1 base; J trimming: 4 bases; junction bases outside the gene matches: 4. Germline CDR1 SGHRS, CDR2 YFSETQ. The CDR3 has 15 amino acids. As DNA, the CDR3 is TGCGCCAGCAGCTTGTTGTTAGCGGGAGCAGATACGCAGTATTTT. It yields the protein CASSLLLAGADTQYF. Filled out from reference TRBV5-1 and TRBJ2-3, the complete variable domain reads KAGVTQTPRYLIKTRGQQVTLSCSPISGHRSVSWYQQTPGQGLQFLFEYFSETQRNKGNFPGRFSGRQFSNSRSEMNVSTLELGDSALYLCASSLLLAGADTQYFGPGTRLTVL.

CDR3 coding DNA: TGCAGTGCCCCCCCGCGGGAGATCGGGGAGCAGTACTTC. It specifies CSAPPREIGEQYF. The chain combines TRBV20-1 with TRBJ2-7, with 7 bases lining up with TRBD2. This CDR3 is 13 amino acids long. From germline, CDR1 is DFQATT and CDR2 SNEGSKA (reference sequence). The trim removed 6 bases at V and 7 bases at J, leaving 12 bases unmatched.

This clonotype was seen ten or more times. This chain connects TRBV5-1 to TRBJ1-1; 7 nucleotides match TRBD1. Germline V CDR1 and CDR2: SGHRS, YFSETQ. CDR3 length: 15 residues. Trimming took 4 bases from V and 5 from J; bases not matched to a gene: 11. The CDR3 region has the DNA TGCGCCAGCAGCCCGACAGGGCTGGAAGAGACTGAAGCTTTCTTT. It is translated as CASSPTGLEETEAFF.

In this sample, this clonotype turned up once. The V gene is TRBV7-9, the J gene TRBJ2-6, with D possibly matching TRBD2 (5 bases). The CDR3 totals 16 residues. With 7 bases removed from V and 1 base from J, the gap between germline ends came to 14 bases. Germline values: CDR1 SEHNR, CDR2 FQNEAQ (reference sequence). The CDR3 DNA is TGTGCCAGCACACCGGACTCTGGGTCTGGGGCCAACGTCCTGACTTTC. Its translation: CASTPDSGSGANVLTF. The full variable domain, in which reference TRBV7-9 and TRBJ2-6 provide the parts outside the CDR3, is DTGVSQNPRHKITKRGQNVTFRCDPISEHNRLYWYRQTLGQGPEFLTYFQNEAQLEKSRLLSDRFSAERPKGSFSTLEIQRTEQGDSAMYLCASTPDSGSGANVLTFGAGSRLTVL.

This clonotype was counted a single time. CDR3 amino acids: CASSFSSGANEQFF. The CDR3 nucleotides read TGTGCCAGCAGCTTCTCTAGCGGTGCGAATGAGCAGTTCTTC. The V and J genes are TRBV7-6 and TRBJ2-1, with 7 bases lining up with TRBD2. Germline V CDR1 and CDR2: SGHVS, FNYEAQ. The trim removed 3 bases at V and 7 bases at J, leaving 6 bases unmatched. The CDR3 runs to 14 residues. The variable domain in full, completed from reference TRBV7-6 and TRBJ2-1, reads GAGVSQSPRYKVTKRGQDVALRCDPISGHVSLYWYRQALGQGPEFLTYFNYEAQQDKSGLPNDRFSAERPEGSISTLTIQRTEQRDSAMYRCASSFSSGANEQFFGPGTRLTVL.

In nucleotides, the CDR3 is TGCAGCGTTGAAGATCTTGGGACTAGCCGGGTAGGCGAGCAGTACTTC. Protein product: CSVEDLGTSRVGEQYF. The chain couples TRBV29-1 to TRBJ2-7; 9 bases are shared with TRBD2. The germline CDR1 and CDR2 sequences are SQVTM and ANQGSEA. Losses at the gene ends were 0 bases for V and 6 bases for J; bases not matched to a gene: 12. The length of the CDR3 is 16 residues.

V gene TRBV28 combines with J gene TRBJ2-3, with 8 bases matching TRBD2. CDR3 length: 15 residues. The J segment lost 8 bases and the V segment lost 5 bases, leaving 12 bases of the junction unmatched. Germline assignment: CDR1 MDHEN and CDR2 SYDVKM. CDR3 sequence: CASSIGGGTQGTQYF. In DNA form, the CDR3 reads TGTGCCAGCAGTATCGGGGGGGGGACGCAGGGTACGCAGTATTTT.

Only a few counts were recorded for this clonotype. The chain uses TRBV20-1 and TRBJ2-1, with 7 bases identical to TRBD2. The V and J ends lost 3 bases and 0 bases, in that order; junction bases with no gene match: 14. Germline V CDR1 and CDR2: DFQATT, SNEGSKA (reference sequence). The CDR3 covers 18 residues. This chain's CDR3 is CSASLGGGVGSSYNEQFF. CDR3 in DNA: TGCAGTGCTAGCCTCGGGGGAGGGGTGGGTAGCTCCTACAATGAGCAGTTCTTC.

This clonotype was seen ten or more times. J is TRBJ2-1 and V is TRBV7-2, with 11 nucleotides matching TRBD2. Trimming cost V 5 bases and J 3 bases; bases outside gene matches: 6. CDR1 SGHTA and CDR2 FQGNSA come from the germline V gene. The CDR3 spans 16 residues. CDR3 region: CASSVTGTSGYNEQFF. As DNA, the CDR3 is TGTGCCAGCAGCGTCACCGGGACTAGCGGCTACAATGAGCAGTTCTTC.

The chain links TRBV18 to TRBJ1-6; TRBD1 aligns across 7 bases. V trimming: 3 bases; J trimming: 3 bases; junction bases outside the gene matches: 2. The CDR3 contains 15 residues. Germline V gene lookup returns CDR1 KGHSH and CDR2 LQKENI. For the CDR3, the DNA is TGTGCCAGCTCACCTTACAGGGGCTATAATTCACCCCTCCACTTT. This translates into CASSPYRGYNSPLHF.

A single count supports this clonotype. The rearrangement links TRBV29-1 to TRBJ2-3; 8 nucleotides line up with TRBD1. V lost 1 base and J lost 4; bases outside the gene matches: 1. Per germline, CDR1 SQVTM and CDR2 ANQGSEA. This CDR3 spans 13 amino acids. The CDR3 spells CSVEGTGSDTQYF. CDR3 in DNA: TGCAGCGTTGAAGGGACAGGGTCAGATACGCAGTATTTT.

V and J are TRBV11-2 and TRBJ2-1; 7 positions match TRBD1. This CDR3 is built from 14 residues. Germline V CDR1 and CDR2: SGHAT, FQNNGV. V was pared by 7 bases and J by 4 bases, with 7 bases of the junction left unmatched. In DNA, the CDR3 is TGTGCCAGCAAACCCGGGACAGATTACAATGAGCAGTTCTTC. It encodes CASKPGTDYNEQFF. The variable domain in full, with the rest retrieved from reference TRBV11-2 and TRBJ2-1, is EAGVAQSPRYKIIEKRQSVAFWCNPISGHATLYWYQQILGQGPKLLIQFQNNGVVDDSQLPKDRFSAERLKGVDSTLKIQPAKLEDSAVYLCASKPGTDYNEQFFGPGTRLTVL.

This clonotype was detected many times. The genes are TRBV10-2 and TRBJ2-1, with D perhaps given as TRBD1 or TRBD2 (6 bases each). The CDR3 loop spans 14 amino acids. Germline CDR1 is WSHSY and CDR2 is SAAADI. V was cut by 6 bases and J by 10 bases, with 19 bases left in between. This chain's CDR3 is CASSGKVVGGEQFF. CDR3 nucleotides: TGCGCCAGCAGCGGGAAAGTGGTAGGGGGGGAGCAGTTCTTC.

This clonotype turned up a few times. The chain employs TRBV25-1 and TRBJ2-1; no reliable D call. The CDR3 extends over 15 amino acids. Germline loops: CDR1 MGHDK, CDR2 SYGVNS. The V end was cut by 6 bases, the J end by 0 bases, with 12 bases between. Written as DNA, the CDR3 is TGTGCCAGCAGCAGAGTGTCTAGCTCCTACAATGAGCAGTTCTTC. This translates into CASSRVSSSYNEQFF. The whole variable domain, remainder taken from reference TRBV25-1 and TRBJ2-1, is EADIYQTPRYLVIGTGKKITLECSQTMGHDKMYWYQQDPGMELHLIHYSYGVNSTEKGDLSSESTVSRIRTEHFPLTLESARPSHTSQYLCASSRVSSSYNEQFFGPGTRLTVL.